This TCR beta chain was sequenced during a study of CD8 T cells in Susac syndrome. RNA totalling about 0.5 to 1 ug underwent reverse transcription with random hexamers. TCRdb re-analysed the immunoSEQ multiplex PCR reads in MiXCR, keeping a single row per CDR3 protein. Of around 140,000 distinct CDR3 sequences in the sample, roughly 94% were seen once. The CDR3 runs 13 residues. CDR1 and CDR2 from the germline V gene are MDHEN and SYDVKM. J gave up 6 bases and V 6 bases, and 4 bases lay outside the gene matches. The count of this clonotype is one. V usage is TRBV28 and J usage is TRBJ2-4, with 8 nucleotides matching TRBD1. Material for sequencing was CD4+ T cells from PBMCs. The receptor was isolated from a human donor with Susac syndrome. CDR3 DNA sequence: TGTGCCAGCAGGCGACAGGGGATAAACATTCAGTACTTC. Its translation: CASRRQGINIQYF.